This T cell receptor beta chain was recorded in a study of CXCR3-negative and CXCR3-positive naive CD8 T cells. The libraries of TRB cDNA were constructed through 5' RACE using UMI labels. From the 5' RACE reads, TCRdb lists one entry per CDR3 protein and no DNA. Its clone listing holds roughly 100,000 distinct CDR3 sequences. Worth noting for this clonotype: Its target is not known.

CDR1 is SGHAT and CDR2 is FQDESV in the germline V gene (reference sequence). The CDR3 totals 14 residues. Regarding the study as a whole: Comparison of naive cells showed more hydrophobic TRB CDR3s in CXCR3-positive than in CXCR3-negative naive cells. Fresh PBMCs served for most assays, and CXCR3 expression fell partially after cryopreservation. Researchers reported similar TRBV-TRBJ usage in naive CXCR3-negative and CXCR3-positive cells, though memory differed.

Sorts that each held 270,000 or so cells were run in triplicate for every CD8+ T cell subset. This TCR derives from a human donor in good health. Some clones in this sample may be carry-over from other donors' samples. Sample: naive CXCR3+ CD8+ T cells from blood. As for subset: CD45RO-CCR7+CD27+CD95- naive CD8+ T cells expressing CXCR3 (TNR3+). J is TRBJ2-7 and V is TRBV11-1; the D gene TCRdb calls, TRBD1, cannot be checked with no DNA. The CDR3 here is CASSSTTGGYEQYF. Based on the CDR3 plus reference TRBV11-1 and TRBJ2-7, the full variable domain is EAEVAQSPRYKITEKSQAVAFWCDPISGHATLYWYRQILGQGPELLVQFQDESVVDDSQLPKDRFSAERLKGVDSTLKIQPAELGDSAMYLCASSSTTGGYEQYFGPGTRLTVT.